This T cell receptor beta chain was sequenced in a study of a mutant IDH1 vaccine in newly diagnosed glioma. The assay was immunoSEQ multiplex PCR, and TCRdb's table has in-frame clones only and misses some. In the table there are around 19,000 clones, almost 85% of which are singletons. Remarks on this clone: What it binds is not known.

The time point denotes: week 23, last vaccination. The study gave 300 ug of mutant IDH1 20-mer peptide per vaccine dose, with topical imiquimod. V was clipped by 6 bases and J by 4 bases; unmatched bases: 4. Germline V gene sequence: CDR1 ENHRY, CDR2 SYGVKD. The CDR3 extends over 14 amino acids. The source of this sequence is a man aged 30-40 years with glioma. The chain employs TRBV10-3 and TRBJ1-5, with TRBD1 identical over 9 bases. This specimen was PBMCs, taken from a glioma patient whose treatment included an IDH1 peptide vaccine. The CDR3, as DNA: TGTGCCATCAGCTCGACAGGGGGAAATCAGCCCCAGCATTTT. Amino acid sequence: CAISSTGGNQPQHF.